Listed here are 8 T cell receptor beta chains from one sample, sequenced in a study of regulatory T cells in long-lasting Graves disease. CDR3 regions were amplified by Arm-PCR using iRepertoire HTBI primers to build TCR beta libraries. In TCRdb, the multiplex PCR reads were re-called with MiXCR into one record per CDR3 protein. This table has 500,000 or so distinct CDR3 sequences, about 16% appearing once. Time point defined: newly diagnosed GD, antithyroid drugs for less than 3 months. There was RNA extracted from PBMCs, and the TCR library was made from it. The data also belong to a second study, concerning T cells in Graves' hyperthyroidism and ophthalmopathy.

This specimen consisted of peripheral blood mononuclear cells (PBMCs), obtained at new diagnosis, from a patient treated with antithyroid drugs. These receptors originate from a man in his forties with Graves disease.

This clonotype was observed at least ten times. This chain's CDR3 is CSASGGREARGAQYF. CDR3 coding DNA: TGCAGTGCTAGCGGGGGGCGGGAGGCCCGGGGGGCCCAGTACTTC. The chain uses TRBV20-1 and TRBJ2-5; 8 positions agree with TRBD2. There are 15 residues in the CDR3. V was clipped by 3 bases and J by 9 bases; unmatched bases: 15. The germline V gene has CDR1 DFQATT and CDR2 SNEGSKA (reference sequence).

In its sample, this clonotype was seen many times. The chain has TRBV7-9 and TRBJ2-3; D is uncertain. This CDR3 contains 13 residues. V lost 6 bases to trimming and J lost 0 bases, with 7 bases between them. Germline CDR1 is SEHNR and CDR2 is FQNEAQ (reference sequence). CDR3 residues: CASRLDSTDTQYF. The CDR3 region has the DNA TGTGCCAGCAGATTGGATAGCACAGATACGCAGTATTTT.

As for this clonotype: Just one base apart from a much larger clone, this may be a read error. The genes are TRBV3-1 and TRBJ2-1, with a tentative D call TRBD1 (6 bases). The J call may not be correct, given that the DNA end is closer to TRBJ2-7. CDR1 and CDR2 from the germline V gene are LGHDT and YNNKEL (reference sequence). This CDR3 has 14 amino acids. The CDR3 protein is CASSQGASYNEQYF. CDR3 nucleotides: TGTGCCAGCAGCCAGGGGGCAAGCTACAATGAGCAGTACTTC.

This clonotype was observed at least ten times. This chain links TRBV7-9 with TRBJ2-5, with 14 bases aligning to TRBD2. Germline assignment: CDR1 SEHNR and CDR2 FQNEAQ (reference sequence). This CDR3 is built from 17 residues. Losses at the gene ends were 4 bases for V and 4 bases for J; bases not matched to a gene: 8. This CDR3 reads CASSSPTSGRVRETQYF. The CDR3 region has the DNA TGTGCCAGCAGCTCTCCGACTAGCGGGAGGGTTAGAGAGACCCAGTACTTC.

Note on this clonotype: The CDR3 ends on some other residue instead of the conserved phenylalanine or tryptophan, so this is likely a read error. This chain links TRBV11-2 with TRBJ2-5; D could derive from TRBD1 or TRBD2 (5 bases each). Germline loops: CDR1 SGHAT, CDR2 FQNNGV. V was trimmed by 5 bases and J by 0 bases, leaving 7 bases between them. CDR3 length: 13 amino acids. CDR3: CASSEGHQETQYS. The DNA of the CDR3 is TGTGCCAGCAGCGAGGGACACCAAGAGACCCAGTACTCC.

This clonotype appeared many times. The chain employs TRBV28 and TRBJ2-5; D is ambiguous. Looked up from germline, CDR1 is MDHEN and CDR2 is SYDVKM. Trimming took off 2 bases at V and 5 bases at J, with 9 bases between the two ends. CDR3 size: 13 residues. The CDR3 spells CASSLVLRETQYF. CDR3 nucleotides: TGTGCCAGCAGTTTAGTCCTGAGGGAGACCCAGTACTTC.

The CDR3 nucleotides read TGTGCCAGCAGTTACTCTAGACAGTTCACAGATACGCAGTATTTT. This translates into CASSYSRQFTDTQYF. The rearrangement joins TRBV6-2 or TRBV6-3 to TRBJ2-3; possible D gene TRBD1, 5 bases. This CDR3 comprises 15 residues. Germline V gene data show CDR1 as MNHEY and CDR2 as SVGEGT. Between the trimmed V and J ends, which lost 0 bases and 2 bases, there was a span of 9 bases.

The table lists this clonotype with many counts. The chain employs TRBV7-2 and TRBJ2-1; no definite D call. This CDR3 is 15 amino acids long. V lost 5 bases and J lost 7, with 18 bases in between. CDR1 and CDR2 from the germline V gene are SGHTA and FQGNSA. The CDR3 DNA reads as TGTGCCAGCAGCCTGGGGAAAGCGAGAGAGAATGAGCAGTTCTTC. Protein product: CASSLGKARENEQFF.